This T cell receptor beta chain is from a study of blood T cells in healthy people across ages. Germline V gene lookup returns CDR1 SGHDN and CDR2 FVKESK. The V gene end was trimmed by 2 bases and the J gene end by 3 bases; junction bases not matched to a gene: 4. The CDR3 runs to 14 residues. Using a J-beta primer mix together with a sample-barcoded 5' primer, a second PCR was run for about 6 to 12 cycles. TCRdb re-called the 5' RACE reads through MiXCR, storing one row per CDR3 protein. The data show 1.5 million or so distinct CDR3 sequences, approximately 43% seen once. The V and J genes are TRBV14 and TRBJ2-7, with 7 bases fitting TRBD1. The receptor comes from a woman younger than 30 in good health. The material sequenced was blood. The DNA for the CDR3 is TGTGCCAGCAGCCAACGACAGGGTAACTACGAGCAGTACTTC. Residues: CASSQRQGNYEQYF.